Listed below are T cell receptor beta chains from one sample, sequenced in a study of blood T cell repertoires in COVID-19. Produced via immunoSEQ multiplex PCR; TCRdb's table is partial and in-frame only. The table shows about 320,000 clones, with around 85% occurring only once. What was sequenced was PBMCs or T cells enriched from blood (not recorded which). The source of these receptors is a woman in her 30s who had been exposed to COVID-19. CDR3s include the opening cysteine and the closing phenylalanine or tryptophan. A D gene is named only where the DNA matches it firmly. The size of a clone is reported for some rows only, either as once, few or many, or as a class for expanded clones.

DNA	CDR3	V	J	D	size
TGCGCCAGCAGCCAACAAACAGGGGGCGGAGAGACCCAGTACTTC	CASSQQTGGGETQYF	TRBV4-3	TRBJ2-5	TRBD1	-
TGTGCCAGCAGCGGACGGACACAAGAGACCCAGTACTTC	CASSGRTQETQYF	TRBV7-2	TRBJ2-5	-	-
TGTGCCAGCAGCGGACAGGCTAACTATGGCTACACCTTC	CASSGQANYGYTF	TRBV9	TRBJ1-2	-	-
TGTGCCAGCAGCTTAACCCCAGGGCGTGACACTGAAGCTTTCTTT	CASSLTPGRDTEAFF	TRBV7-3	TRBJ1-1	-	-
TGTGCCAGCAGCACCGGGACAGGGGGACTGGGCTACACCTTC	CASSTGTGGLGYTF	TRBV5-4	TRBJ1-2	TRBD1	-
TGTGCCAGCAGCTTACCTCGACTAGCGGGGAACTACAATGAGCAGTTCTTC	CASSLPRLAGNYNEQFF	TRBV7-2	TRBJ2-1	TRBD2	-
TGTGCCAGCAGCGCAGCCTACGAGCAGTACTTC	CASSAAYEQYF	TRBV27	TRBJ2-7	-	-
TGTGCCAGCAGTCCGAACGCCCGGACAGGTGGGGTTAGCAATCAGCCCCAGCATTTT	CASSPNARTGGVSNQPQHF	TRBV28	TRBJ1-5	TRBD1	-
TGCGCCAGCAGCTTGGCGGGCACCGGGGAGCTGTTTTTT	CASSLAGTGELFF	TRBV5-1	TRBJ2-2	-	-
TGTGCCTGGAGCTCCTCCGGGACTTATAATTCACCCCTCCACTTT	CAWSSSGTYNSPLHF	TRBV30	TRBJ1-6	-	-
TGTGCCAGCTCACAGGGGGCTTTAAACACTGAAGCTTTCTTT	CASSQGALNTEAFF	TRBV18	TRBJ1-1	TRBD1	-
TGCGCCAGCAGTGAAAGGGGGACGAACACTGAAGCTTTCTTT	CASSERGTNTEAFF	TRBV10-1	TRBJ1-1	-	-
TGTGCCAGCACGAGGGGGAGCGGGGGCTCTGGAAACACCATATATTTT	CASTRGSGGSGNTIYF	TRBV9	TRBJ1-3	-	-
TGTGCCAGTAGTTATCGAGAGGACAGTGCCCAGCCCCAGCATTTT	CASSYREDSAQPQHF	TRBV19	TRBJ1-5	-	few
TGTGCCAGCAGTTCGGGACTAGCGGGGGGTTTAACCACAGATACGCAGTATTTT	CASSSGLAGGLTTDTQYF	TRBV28	TRBJ2-3	TRBD2	-
TGTGCCAGCAGCTTGGGGGCGCCTTACACTGAAGCTTTCTTT	CASSLGAPYTEAFF	TRBV5-4	TRBJ1-1	-	-
TGTGCCAGCAGCTTATCTATAGACAGAAATGTGTTTTTT	CASSLSIDRNVFF	TRBV7-2	TRBJ1-4	-	-
TGTGCCAGCAGCTTGGCGACAGGACCGACCGCCTACGAGCAGTACTTC	CASSLATGPTAYEQYF	TRBV11-1	TRBJ2-7	-	-
TGTGCCAGCACCTCAAGCACAGGGGGCTATGGCTACACCTTC	CASTSSTGGYGYTF	TRBV14	TRBJ1-2	TRBD1	-
TGTGCCAGCAGCTTAGATACAGAAATTCCGCATGAAAAACTGTTTTTT	CASSLDTEIPHEKLFF	TRBV7-9	TRBJ1-4	-	-
TGTGCCACACGGGACCAAGAGACCCAGTACTTC	CATRDQETQYF	TRBV28	TRBJ2-5	-	-
TGTGCCAGCAGCGTAACGACAGGGAGGTTGAACACTGAAGCTTTCTTT	CASSVTTGRLNTEAFF	TRBV9	TRBJ1-1	TRBD1	-
TGTGCCAGCAACCGGAAGACAGCGTTTGAAAAACTGTTTTTT	CASNRKTAFEKLFF	TRBV2	TRBJ1-4	-	-
TGCGCCAGCAGCCAACAGGGGCAGGGCGCAGATACGCAGTATTTT	CASSQQGQGADTQYF	TRBV4-3	TRBJ2-3	-	few
TGCGCCTGTGGCCATCACACCGGGGAGCTGTTTTTT	CACGHHTGELFF	TRBV10-1	TRBJ2-2	-	-
TGTGCCAGCAGCTCACGGACGGAGGGACAGTCTCAATTT	CASSSRTEGQSQF	TRBV7-9	TRBJ1-1	TRBD1	-
TGCGCCAGCAGACGAACAGGGGAGTCCACAGATACGCAGTATTTT	CASRRTGESTDTQYF	TRBV5-1	TRBJ2-3	TRBD1	-
TGCGCCAGCAGCTTGGGTTCTAGCGGGACCGGGGAGCTGTTTTTT	CASSLGSSGTGELFF	TRBV5-1	TRBJ2-2	TRBD2	-
TGTGCCAGCAGGACCGGGGGATTGGGCGAAAAACTGTTTTTT	CASRTGGLGEKLFF	TRBV2	TRBJ1-4	-	-
TGCGCCAGCAGCTTGGATCAGGGGGCGATCTTTGGAGTAGCTTTCTTT	CASSLDQGAIFGVAFF	TRBV5-1	TRBJ1-1	TRBD1	-
TGCAGCGTTGGCTTGACAGGGTGGACAGATACGCAGTATTTT	CSVGLTGWTDTQYF	TRBV29-1	TRBJ2-3	TRBD1	-
TGTGCCAGTACGCCCGAGGGGGGAGGGTCCTACGAGCAGTACTTC	CASTPEGGGSYEQYF	TRBV19	TRBJ2-7	-	-